The subject of this entry is one T cell receptor (beta chain). This clone showed up just a few times. No antigen is known for it. Qualities for individual bases were not recorded, and no much larger clone is one base off. The sample is drawn from a study of T cell responses to AZD1222 COVID-19 vaccine (dated by TCRdb to 2020 to 2023). About the investigation overall: A total of 233 trial participants underwent TCR sequencing, of whom some 210 received two doses of AZD1222 and some 25 received two doses of the MenACWY control vaccine. Trial participants were enrolled by age into 18-55, 56-69 and 70-plus year subgroups, with about 150, 28 and 57 TCR-sequenced participants respectively. The study at large found these results: The vaccine-associated CD4 TCRs covered the entire spike protein, and the dominant responses fell in regions 160-218 and 743-854. The 56-69-year group was small, and its depth increase did not reach significance, likely because of low power. Because no day 14 peak-response samples were available, repertoires were characterized only after the peak T cell response. After two AZD1222 doses, both the breadth and the depth of spike-specific TCRs were significantly higher than at day 0 and than in MenACWY recipients. Only five to seven AZD1222 recipients were SARS-CoV-2 seropositive at baseline, limiting conclusions about previously exposed vaccinees. Participants were mostly white British and included more females than males, and it was suggested by the authors that clonal diversity may have been underestimated. Reportedly, close to half of the unique spike-specific TCRs recognized epitopes lying outside the regions that are mutated in the B.1.351 and B.1.1.7 variants.

The CDR3 regions of human TCRbeta chains were analyzed by immunosequencing. Under the source paper's analysis protocol: Repertoire TCRs were checked for matches against a reference library of SARS-CoV-2-specific TCRs that had been generated using the MIRA antigen-specificity platform. Breadth was defined as the fraction of unique TCRs that were SARS-CoV-2-associated. Depth was defined as the fraction of total T cells that were SARS-CoV-2-associated. Using the MIRA data, each spike-specific TCR was mapped to the spike region that the TCR reacts to and placed in a CD4 or CD8 class. Log10-transformed breadth and depth values were compared by one-way ANOVA with Sidak's multiple comparisons tests. TCRdb retrieved this table from immuneACCESS and kept in-frame rearrangements only. Not all clones are present; in checked studies, unresolved V genes account for under half, and no reason is known for the remainder. The DNA gave D and trimming, while V, J and clone size come from that table. Counted in this sample were 130,000 or so clones; about 82% of them appeared once. Approximately 8% of the sample is in the top ten clones.

This specimen's time point label, interpreted: about 28 days (+/-7) after the second vaccine dose. The intended sense of this specimen's treatment or condition label: meningococcal conjugate vaccine given as trial control. The vaccinee samples were drawn from two UK trials, COV001 and COV002, one of which was a single-blind randomized controlled phase 2/3 trial testing AZD1222 (ChAdOx1 nCoV-19) in healthy adults. Trial participant PBMC samples were collected at day 0 and day 28 after the second dose for TCRbeta chain sequencing. CDR1 is given as SGHDT and CDR2 as YYEEEE, both from the germline V gene. The CDR3 covers 16 residues, taking in both the cysteine and the phenylalanine. The sequence is cut down to CDR3 DNA, 48 bases in frame from base 1. V is cut by 0 bases and J by 1 base, and the space between the germline ends is 13 bases.

This sequence uses TRBV5-6 and TRBJ1-1; no confident D gene assignment can be made. The sample was peripheral blood, taken 28 days after the second dose of the MenACWY control vaccine. The receptor was derived from an adult who received the MenACWY meningococcal vaccine as a control. The CDR3 sequence is CASSLGIDRGNTEAFF. In nucleotides, the sequence is TGTGCCAGCAGCTTGGGTATTGACCGGGGGAACACTGAAGCTTTCTTT. With the rest looked up from the reference TRBV5-6 and TRBJ1-1 genes rather than sequenced, the full variable domain is DAGVTQSPTHLIKTRGQQVTLRCSPKSGHDTVSWYQQALGQGPQFIFQYYEEEERQRGNFPDRFSGHQFPNYSSELNVNALLLGDSALYLCASSLGIDRGNTEAFFGQGTRLTVV.